Listed below are T cell receptor beta chains from one sample, sequenced in a study of blood T cell repertoires in COVID-19. Produced via immunoSEQ multiplex PCR; TCRdb's table is partial and in-frame only. Of about 62,000 clones in the sample, roughly 85% are singletons; the top ten hold 1% to 1.5%. The sequencing input was peripheral blood. These receptors were collected from a woman aged 80 or over with acute or convalescent COVID-19. CDR3s include the opening cysteine and the closing phenylalanine or tryptophan. The D gene is left open where the match is weak. Clone size is given for some rows only: seen once, a few or many times, or a class if the clone is expanded.

-	-	TRBV10-1	TRBJ2-4	CASSLTGKNIQYF	TGCGCCAGCAGTCTCACAGGGAAAAACATTCAGTACTTC
-	-	TRBV19	TRBJ2-2	CASSLSNTGELFF	TGTGCCAGTAGTTTATCGAACACCGGGGAGCTGTTTTTT
-	-	TRBV5-1	TRBJ2-2	CASSLAGAMTSGELFF	TGCGCCAGCAGCTTGGCTGGGGCCATGACCTCCGGGGAGCTGTTTTTT
once	-	TRBV28	TRBJ1-1	CASSLARSAEAFF	TGTGCCAGCAGTTTAGCTCGGTCGGCTGAAGCTTTCTTT
-	TRBD1	TRBV28	TRBJ1-5	CASSYQGADSPQHF	TGTGCCAGCAGTTACCAGGGGGCTGATTCCCCCCAGCATTTT
-	TRBD1	TRBV28	TRBJ1-2	CASSLPSPGQGENYGYTF	TGTGCCAGCAGTTTACCCTCCCCGGGACAGGGAGAGAACTATGGCTACACCTTC
-	TRBD1	TRBV19	TRBJ2-7	CASSIAPGTGYQGEQYF	TGTGCCAGTAGTATCGCCCCAGGGACAGGCTACCAGGGCGAGCAGTACTTC
-	TRBD2	TRBV28	TRBJ2-7	CASSLWSGSSYEQYF	TGTGCCAGCAGTTTGTGGAGCGGGAGCTCCTACGAGCAGTACTTC
-	-	TRBV7-9	TRBJ1-6	CASSLGGGPRESPLHF	TGTGCCAGCAGCTTGGGGGGAGGGCCCCGAGAATCACCCCTCCACTTT
-	-	TRBV6-5	TRBJ1-1	CASSYRGGPEAFF	TGTGCCAGCAGTTACAGGGGAGGCCCAGAAGCTTTCTTT
-	-	TRBV5-4	TRBJ2-1	CASSHRQDNEQFF	TGTGCCAGCAGCCATAGACAAGACAATGAGCAGTTCTTC
-	-	TRBV7-9	TRBJ1-2	CASSFEGDPLYGYTF	TGTGCCAGCAGCTTTGAGGGGGATCCCCTCTATGGCTACACCTTC
-	-	TRBV19	TRBJ2-6	CASSMVGVKGANVLTF	TGTGCCAGTAGTATGGTAGGGGTGAAGGGGGCCAACGTCCTGACTTTC
-	TRBD1	TRBV3-1/TRBV3-2	TRBJ1-6	CASSQTQGMRNSPLHF	TGTGCCAGCAGCCAAACACAGGGGATGAGAAATTCACCCCTCCACTTT
-	-	TRBV30	TRBJ1-4	CAWRETGSYEKLFF	TGTGCCTGGCGAGAGACAGGCTCGTATGAAAAACTGTTTTTT
medium-sized	-	TRBV5-1	TRBJ1-4	CASSIQGAGATNEKLFF	TGCGCCAGCAGCATCCAAGGTGCGGGGGCAACTAATGAAAAACTGTTTTTT
few	TRBD2	TRBV6-5	TRBJ2-2	CASLRLAGTGELFF	TGTGCCAGTCTCCGTCTAGCGGGTACCGGGGAGCTGTTTTTT
-	-	TRBV5-8	TRBJ2-7	CASSSSASGLEQYF	TGTGCCAGCAGCTCCTCCGCTTCTGGGCTCGAGCAGTACTTC
-	TRBD1	TRBV12-3/TRBV12-4	TRBJ2-5	CASSLGQQETQYF	TGTGCCAGCAGTTTGGGACAGCAAGAGACCCAGTACTTC
-	TRBD2	TRBV7-9	TRBJ2-1	CASGLAGGRNEQFF	TGTGCAAGTGGGCTAGCGGGCGGGCGCAATGAGCAGTTCTTC
-	-	TRBV18	TRBJ1-1	CASSPQGENTEAFF	TGTGCCAGCTCACCACAGGGAGAGAACACTGAAGCTTTCTTT
-	TRBD1	TRBV7-8	TRBJ1-1	CASSLRDRGSNTEAFF	TGTGCCAGCAGCTTACGGGACAGGGGGTCGAACACTGAAGCTTTCTTT
-	-	TRBV28	TRBJ1-2	CASSFRVRGYTF	TGTGCCAGCAGTTTCAGGGTTCGGGGCTACACCTTC
-	-	TRBV5-8	TRBJ1-3	CASSLVYDRGSGNTIYF	TGTGCCAGCAGCTTGGTCTACGACAGAGGCTCTGGAAACACCATATATTTT
once	-	TRBV5-1	TRBJ1-4	CASSLAGRSGSEKLFF	TGCGCCAGCAGCTTGGCCGGTCGATCGGGGAGTGAAAAACTGTTTTTT
-	-	TRBV5-5	TRBJ1-2	CASSLDSKAGYGYTF	TGTGCCAGCAGCTTGGACAGCAAAGCTGGCTATGGCTACACCTTC
-	-	TRBV7-3	TRBJ2-1	CASSASSAHAKQFF	TGTGCCAGCAGCGCCTCTAGTGCCCACGCAAAGCAGTTCTTC
-	TRBD2	TRBV5-6	TRBJ2-7	CASSLNGGGAHEQYF	TGTGCCAGCAGCTTGAATGGGGGAGGGGCCCACGAGCAGTACTTC
-	-	TRBV6-2/TRBV6-3	TRBJ2-5	CASSPGYQETQYF	TGTGCCAGCAGTCCCGGGTACCAAGAGACCCAGTACTTC
-	-	TRBV2	TRBJ2-1	CASIGGTVTYNEQFF	TGTGCCAGCATTGGGGGGACAGTTACCTACAATGAGCAGTTCTTC
-	-	TRBV19	TRBJ1-1	CASSIVPGSPGGLTEAFF	TGTGCCAGTAGTATAGTTCCAGGCTCGCCCGGGGGGCTTACTGAAGCTTTCTTT
-	-	TRBV5-1	TRBJ1-6	CASSARPRGNNSPLHF	TGCGCCAGCAGCGCACGCCCCAGGGGAAATAATTCACCCCTCCACTTT
-	TRBD2	TRBV2	TRBJ2-7	CASTTRGGGTYEQYF	TGTGCCAGCACCACAAGGGGCGGGGGAACCTACGAGCAGTACTTC
-	-	TRBV6-4	TRBJ2-2	CASSMESTGELFF	TGTGCCAGCAGTATGGAGAGCACCGGGGAGCTGTTTTTT
few	TRBD1	TRBV24-1	TRBJ2-2	CATSDRQGGSGELFF	TGTGCCACCAGTGATCGACAGGGGGGTTCCGGGGAGCTGTTTTTT
-	TRBD2	TRBV5-4	TRBJ2-7	CASSKASGRVVF	TGTGCCAGCAGCAAGGCTAGCGGGAGGGTTGTCTTC
few	-	TRBV29-1	TRBJ1-6	CSVRTEGLNSPLHF	TGCAGCGTCCGGACAGAGGGATTAAATTCACCCCTCCACTTT
-	TRBD1	TRBV12-3/TRBV12-4	TRBJ2-5	CASSPDREETQYF	TGTGCCAGCAGCCCGGACAGGGAAGAGACCCAGTACTTC
-	-	TRBV18	TRBJ2-7	CASSPPARGYEQYF	TGTGCCAGCTCACCACCAGCCAGGGGCTACGAGCAGTACTTC
-	-	TRBV6-5	TRBJ1-2	CAGSGDSAGYTF	TGTGCCGGATCGGGGGACTCAGCTGGCTACACCTTC